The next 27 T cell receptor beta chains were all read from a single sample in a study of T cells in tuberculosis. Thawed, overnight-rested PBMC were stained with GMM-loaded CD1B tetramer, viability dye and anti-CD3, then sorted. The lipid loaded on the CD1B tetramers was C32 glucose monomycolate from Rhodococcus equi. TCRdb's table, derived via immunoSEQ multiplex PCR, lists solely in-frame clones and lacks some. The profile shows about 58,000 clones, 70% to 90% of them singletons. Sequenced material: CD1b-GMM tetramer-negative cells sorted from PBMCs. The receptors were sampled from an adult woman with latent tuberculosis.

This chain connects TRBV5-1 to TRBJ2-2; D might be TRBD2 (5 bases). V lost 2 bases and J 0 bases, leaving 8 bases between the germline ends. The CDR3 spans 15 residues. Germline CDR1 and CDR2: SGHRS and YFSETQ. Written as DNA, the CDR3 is TGCGCCAGCAGCTTAAATAGCGCGAACACCGGGGAGCTGTTTTTT. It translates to CASSLNSANTGELFF.

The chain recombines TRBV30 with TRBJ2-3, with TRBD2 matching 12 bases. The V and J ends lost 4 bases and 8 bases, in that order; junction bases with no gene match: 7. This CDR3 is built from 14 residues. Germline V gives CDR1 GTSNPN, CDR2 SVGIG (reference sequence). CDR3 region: CAWMLGLAGGTQYF. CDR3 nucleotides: TGTGCCTGGATGTTGGGACTAGCGGGTGGTACGCAGTATTTT.

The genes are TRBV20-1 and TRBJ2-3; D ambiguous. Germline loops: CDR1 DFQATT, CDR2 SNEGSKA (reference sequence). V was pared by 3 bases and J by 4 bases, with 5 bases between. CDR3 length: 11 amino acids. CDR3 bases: TGCAGTGCTAGTAAGCCAGATACGCAGTATTTT. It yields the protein CSASKPDTQYF.

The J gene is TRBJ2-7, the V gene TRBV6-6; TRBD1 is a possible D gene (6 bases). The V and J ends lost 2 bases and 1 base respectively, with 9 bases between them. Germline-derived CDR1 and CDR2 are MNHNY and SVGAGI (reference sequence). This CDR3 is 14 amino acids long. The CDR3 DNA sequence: TGTGCCAGCAGTTACAGGGGGAATTCCTACGAGCAGTACTTC. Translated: CASSYRGNSYEQYF.

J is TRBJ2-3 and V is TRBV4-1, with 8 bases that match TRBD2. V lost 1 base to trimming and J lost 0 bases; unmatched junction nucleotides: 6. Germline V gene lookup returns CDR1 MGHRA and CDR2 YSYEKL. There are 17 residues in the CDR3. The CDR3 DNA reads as TGCGCCAGCAGCCAAGGCAGAGCGGGAGTTAGCACAGATACGCAGTATTTT. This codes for CASSQGRAGVSTDTQYF.

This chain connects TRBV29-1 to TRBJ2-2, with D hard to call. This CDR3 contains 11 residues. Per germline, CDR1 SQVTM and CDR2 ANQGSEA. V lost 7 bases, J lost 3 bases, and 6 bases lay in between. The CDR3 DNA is TGCAGCGCTCGGGACACCGGGGAGCTGTTTTTT. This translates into CSARDTGELFF.

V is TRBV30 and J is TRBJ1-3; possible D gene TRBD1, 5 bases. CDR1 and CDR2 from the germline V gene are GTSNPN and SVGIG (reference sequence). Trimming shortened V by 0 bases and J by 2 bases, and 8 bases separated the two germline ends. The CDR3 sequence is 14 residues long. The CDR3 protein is CAWSVLGAGNTIYF. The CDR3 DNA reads TGTGCCTGGAGTGTTCTAGGGGCTGGAAACACCATATATTTT.

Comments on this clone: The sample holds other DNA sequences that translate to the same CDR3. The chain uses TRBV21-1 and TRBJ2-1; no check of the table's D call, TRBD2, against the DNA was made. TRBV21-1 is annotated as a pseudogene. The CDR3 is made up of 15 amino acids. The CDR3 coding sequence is TGTGCCAGCAGCAAATTGGAGCGGGGTTACAATGAGCAGTTCTTC. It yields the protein CASSKLERGYNEQFF.

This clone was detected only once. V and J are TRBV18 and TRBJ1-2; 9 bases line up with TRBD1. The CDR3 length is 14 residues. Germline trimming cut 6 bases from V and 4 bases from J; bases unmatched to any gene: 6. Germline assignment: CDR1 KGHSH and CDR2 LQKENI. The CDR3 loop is CASSRGTGSYGYTF. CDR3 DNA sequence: TGTGCCAGCTCTCGCGGGACAGGGTCCTATGGCTACACCTTC.

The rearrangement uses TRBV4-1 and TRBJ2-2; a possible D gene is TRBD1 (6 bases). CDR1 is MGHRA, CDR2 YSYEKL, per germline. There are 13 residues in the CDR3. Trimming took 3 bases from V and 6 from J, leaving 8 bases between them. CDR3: CASSQTGSGELFF. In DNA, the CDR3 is TGCGCCAGCAGCCAGACAGGTTCCGGGGAGCTGTTTTTT.

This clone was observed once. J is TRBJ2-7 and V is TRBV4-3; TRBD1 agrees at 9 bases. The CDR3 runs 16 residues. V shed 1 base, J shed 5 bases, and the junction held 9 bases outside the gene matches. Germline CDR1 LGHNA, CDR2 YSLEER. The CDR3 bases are TGCGCCAGCAGCCAAGGGATGAACAGGGGGCGCCACGAGCAGTACTTC. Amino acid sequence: CASSQGMNRGRHEQYF.

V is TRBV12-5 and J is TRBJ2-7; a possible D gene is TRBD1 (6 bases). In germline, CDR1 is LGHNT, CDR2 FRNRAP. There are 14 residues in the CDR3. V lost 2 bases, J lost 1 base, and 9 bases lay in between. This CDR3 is CASGLNTGSYEQYF. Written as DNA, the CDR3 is TGTGCTAGTGGTTTGAACACAGGGTCCTACGAGCAGTACTTC.

The CDR3 sequence is CASSTTGVGYGYTF. The CDR3 DNA reads as TGCGCCAGCAGCACCACAGGGGTCGGCTATGGCTACACCTTC. This rearrangement joins TRBV5-1 to TRBJ1-2; 7 bases are shared with TRBD1. There are 14 residues in the CDR3. After removal of 4 bases from V and 4 bases from J, the junction contained 7 bases not matched to a gene. Germline V gives CDR1 SGHRS, CDR2 YFSETQ.

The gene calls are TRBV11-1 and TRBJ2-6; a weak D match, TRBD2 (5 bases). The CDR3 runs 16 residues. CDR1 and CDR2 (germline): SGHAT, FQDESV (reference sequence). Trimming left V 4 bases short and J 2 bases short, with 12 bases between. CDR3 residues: CASSSSPGTGANVLTF. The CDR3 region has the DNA TGTGCCAGCAGCTCTAGCCCGGGGACTGGGGCCAACGTCCTGACTTTC.

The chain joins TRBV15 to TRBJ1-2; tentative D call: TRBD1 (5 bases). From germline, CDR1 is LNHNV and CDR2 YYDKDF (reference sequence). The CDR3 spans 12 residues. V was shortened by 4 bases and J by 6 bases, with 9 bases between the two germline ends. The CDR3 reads CATSKGEDGYTF. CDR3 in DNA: TGTGCCACCAGCAAAGGGGAGGATGGCTACACCTTC.

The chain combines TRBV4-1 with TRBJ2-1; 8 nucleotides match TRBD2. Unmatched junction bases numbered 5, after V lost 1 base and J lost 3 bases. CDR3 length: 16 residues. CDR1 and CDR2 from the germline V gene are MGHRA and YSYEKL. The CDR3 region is CASSQVISGDYNEQFF. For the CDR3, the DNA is TGCGCCAGCAGCCAAGTGATTAGCGGGGACTACAATGAGCAGTTCTTC.

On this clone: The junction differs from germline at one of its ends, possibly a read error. As DNA, the CDR3 is TGTGCCAGCAGCCCGACAGGGGTGGCGGGAGAGGCCCAGTACTTC. Its translation: CASSPTGVAGEAQYF. V usage is TRBV7-3 and J usage is TRBJ2-5; the D gene is possibly TRBD1 (8 bases). Germline CDR1 and CDR2: SGHTA and FQGTGA. CDR3 size: 15 residues.

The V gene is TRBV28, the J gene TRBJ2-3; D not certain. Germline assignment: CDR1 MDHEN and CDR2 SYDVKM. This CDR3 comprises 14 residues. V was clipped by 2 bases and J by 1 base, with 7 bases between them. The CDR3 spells CASSLDRGTDTQYF. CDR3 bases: TGTGCCAGCAGTTTAGATCGGGGCACAGATACGCAGTATTTT.

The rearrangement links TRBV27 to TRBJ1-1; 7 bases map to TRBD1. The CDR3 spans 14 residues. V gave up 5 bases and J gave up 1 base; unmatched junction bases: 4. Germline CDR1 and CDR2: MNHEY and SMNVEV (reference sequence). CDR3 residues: CASSQTGWNTEAFF. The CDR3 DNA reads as TGTGCCAGCAGTCAGACAGGGTGGAACACTGAAGCTTTCTTT.

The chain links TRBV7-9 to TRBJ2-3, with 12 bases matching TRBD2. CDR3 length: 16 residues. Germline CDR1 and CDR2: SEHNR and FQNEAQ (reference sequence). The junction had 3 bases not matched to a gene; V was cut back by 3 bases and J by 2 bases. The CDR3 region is CASSFPSGGATDTQYF. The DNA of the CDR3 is TGTGCCAGCAGCTTCCCTAGCGGGGGGGCCACAGATACGCAGTATTTT.

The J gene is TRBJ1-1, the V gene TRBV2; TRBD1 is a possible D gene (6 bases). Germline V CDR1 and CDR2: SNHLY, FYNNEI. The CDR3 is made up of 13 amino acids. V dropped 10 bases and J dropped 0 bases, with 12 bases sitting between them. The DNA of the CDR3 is TGTGCCACCAGCGGACAGATGAACACTGAAGCTTTCTTT. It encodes CATSGQMNTEAFF.

CDR3 coding DNA: TGTGCCAGCAGCTATACTACCGGGTCTCGTCCCGGAAACACCATATATTTT. Translating it yields CASSYTTGSRPGNTIYF. The chain employs TRBV7-9 and TRBJ1-3; D uncertain. V shed 4 bases and J shed 4 bases, with 20 bases lying between them. The germline V gene encodes CDR1 SEHNR and CDR2 FQNEAQ (reference sequence). This CDR3 has 17 amino acids.

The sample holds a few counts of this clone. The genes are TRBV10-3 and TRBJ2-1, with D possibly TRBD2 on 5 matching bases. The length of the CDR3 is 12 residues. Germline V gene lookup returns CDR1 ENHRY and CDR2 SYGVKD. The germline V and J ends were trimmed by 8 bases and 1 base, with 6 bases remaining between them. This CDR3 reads CAIRGSYNEQFF. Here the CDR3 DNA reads TGTGCCATCCGGGGTTCCTACAATGAGCAGTTCTTC.

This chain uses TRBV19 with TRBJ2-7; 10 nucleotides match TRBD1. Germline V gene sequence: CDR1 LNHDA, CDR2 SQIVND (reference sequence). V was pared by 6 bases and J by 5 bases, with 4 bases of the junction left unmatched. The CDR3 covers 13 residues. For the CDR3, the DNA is TGTGCCAGTAGGAGACAGGGGGCCCACGAGCAGTACTTC. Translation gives CASRRQGAHEQYF.

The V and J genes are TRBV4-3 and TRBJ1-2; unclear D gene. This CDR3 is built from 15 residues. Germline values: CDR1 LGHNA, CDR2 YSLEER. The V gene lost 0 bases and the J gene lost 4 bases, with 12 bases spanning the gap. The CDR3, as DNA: TGCGCCAGCAGCCAAGATGTCGGGGATCTCTATGGCTACACCTTC. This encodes CASSQDVGDLYGYTF.

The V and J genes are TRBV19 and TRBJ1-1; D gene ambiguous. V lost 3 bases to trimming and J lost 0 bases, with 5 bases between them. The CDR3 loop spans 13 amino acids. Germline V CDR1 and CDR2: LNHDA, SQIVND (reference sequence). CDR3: CASSMRMNTEAFF. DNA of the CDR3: TGTGCCAGTAGTATGAGGATGAACACTGAAGCTTTCTTT.

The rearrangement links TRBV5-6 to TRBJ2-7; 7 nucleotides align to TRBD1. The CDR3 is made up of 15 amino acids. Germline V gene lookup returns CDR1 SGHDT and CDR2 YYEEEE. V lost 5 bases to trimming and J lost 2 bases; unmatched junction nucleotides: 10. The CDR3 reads CASSPTRDRPYEQYF. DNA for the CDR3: TGTGCCAGCAGTCCAACACGGGACAGACCCTACGAGCAGTACTTC.